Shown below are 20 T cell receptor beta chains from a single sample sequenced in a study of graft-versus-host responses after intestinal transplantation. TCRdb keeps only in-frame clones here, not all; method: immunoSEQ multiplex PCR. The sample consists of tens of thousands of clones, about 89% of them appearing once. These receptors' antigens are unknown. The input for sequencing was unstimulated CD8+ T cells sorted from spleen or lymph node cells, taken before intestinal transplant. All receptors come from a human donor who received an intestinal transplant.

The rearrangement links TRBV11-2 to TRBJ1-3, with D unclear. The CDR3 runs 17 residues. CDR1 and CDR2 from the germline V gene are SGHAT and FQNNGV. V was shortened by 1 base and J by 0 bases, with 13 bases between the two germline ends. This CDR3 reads CASSLVGSGYSGNTIYF. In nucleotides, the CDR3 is TGTGCCAGCAGCTTAGTGGGTAGCGGCTACTCTGGAAACACCATATATTTT.

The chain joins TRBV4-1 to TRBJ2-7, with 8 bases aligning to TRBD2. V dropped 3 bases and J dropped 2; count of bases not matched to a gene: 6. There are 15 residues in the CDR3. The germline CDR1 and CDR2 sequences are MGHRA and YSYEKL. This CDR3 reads CASSHLSGSAYEQYF. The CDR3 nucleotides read TGCGCCAGCAGCCACCTAAGCGGGAGCGCCTACGAGCAGTACTTC.

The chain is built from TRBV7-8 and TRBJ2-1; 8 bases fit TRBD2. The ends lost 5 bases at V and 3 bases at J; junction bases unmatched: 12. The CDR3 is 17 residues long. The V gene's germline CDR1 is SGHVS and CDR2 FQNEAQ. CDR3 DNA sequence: TGTGCCAGCAGCCCACCTTTCGGGACTAGGGGCTACAATGAGCAGTTCTTC. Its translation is CASSPPFGTRGYNEQFF.

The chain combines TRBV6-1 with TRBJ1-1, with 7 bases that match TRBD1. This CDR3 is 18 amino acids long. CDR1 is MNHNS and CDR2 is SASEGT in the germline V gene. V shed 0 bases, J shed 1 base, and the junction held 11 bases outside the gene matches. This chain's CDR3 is CASSEAFRVAGGNTEAFF. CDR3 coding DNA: TGTGCCAGCAGTGAAGCTTTTCGAGTAGCAGGGGGGAACACTGAAGCTTTCTTT.

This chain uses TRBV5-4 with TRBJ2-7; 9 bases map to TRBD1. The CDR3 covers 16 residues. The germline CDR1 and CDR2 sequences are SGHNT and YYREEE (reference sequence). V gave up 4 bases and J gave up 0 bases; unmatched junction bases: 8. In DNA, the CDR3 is TGTGCCAGCAGCCCCATGGGGACAGGGAGCTCCTACGAGCAGTACTTC. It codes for CASSPMGTGSSYEQYF. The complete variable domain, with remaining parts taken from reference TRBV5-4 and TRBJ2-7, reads ETGVTQSPTHLIKTRGQQVTLRCSSQSGHNTVSWYQQALGQGPQFIFQYYREEENGRGNFPPRFSGLQFPNYSSELNVNALELDDSALYLCASSPMGTGSSYEQYFGPGTRLTVT.

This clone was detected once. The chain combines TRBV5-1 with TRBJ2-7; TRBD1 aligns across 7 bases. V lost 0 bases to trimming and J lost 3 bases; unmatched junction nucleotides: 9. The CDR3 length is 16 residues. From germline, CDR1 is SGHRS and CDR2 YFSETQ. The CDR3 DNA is TGCGCCAGCAGCTTGGCCGCCGGGACAGTCTACTACGAGCAGTACTTC. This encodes CASSLAAGTVYYEQYF.

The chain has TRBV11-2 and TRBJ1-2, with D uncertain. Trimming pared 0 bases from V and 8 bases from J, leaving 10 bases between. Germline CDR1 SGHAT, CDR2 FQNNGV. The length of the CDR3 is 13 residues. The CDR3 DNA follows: TGTGCCAGCAGCTTAGAGTCGGGTTCGGGCTACACCTTC. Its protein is CASSLESGSGYTF.

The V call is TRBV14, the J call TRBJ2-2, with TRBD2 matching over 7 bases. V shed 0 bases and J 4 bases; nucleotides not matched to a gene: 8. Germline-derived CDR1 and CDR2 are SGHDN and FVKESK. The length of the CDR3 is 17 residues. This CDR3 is CASSQDSREMVTGELFF. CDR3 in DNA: TGTGCCAGCAGCCAAGACTCGCGGGAGATGGTCACCGGGGAGCTGTTTTTT.

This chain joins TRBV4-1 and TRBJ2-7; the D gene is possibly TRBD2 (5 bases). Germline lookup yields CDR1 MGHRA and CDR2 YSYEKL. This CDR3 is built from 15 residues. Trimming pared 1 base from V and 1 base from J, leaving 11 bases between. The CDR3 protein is CASSQVEGGSYEQYF. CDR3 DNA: TGCGCCAGCAGCCAAGTCGAGGGTGGATCCTACGAGCAGTACTTC.

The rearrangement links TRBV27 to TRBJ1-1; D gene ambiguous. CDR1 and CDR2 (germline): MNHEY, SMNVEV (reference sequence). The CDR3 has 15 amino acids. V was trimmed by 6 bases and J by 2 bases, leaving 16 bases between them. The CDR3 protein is CASSPSPRHNTEAFF. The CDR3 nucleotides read TGTGCCAGCAGCCCAAGTCCCCGACACAACACTGAAGCTTTCTTT.

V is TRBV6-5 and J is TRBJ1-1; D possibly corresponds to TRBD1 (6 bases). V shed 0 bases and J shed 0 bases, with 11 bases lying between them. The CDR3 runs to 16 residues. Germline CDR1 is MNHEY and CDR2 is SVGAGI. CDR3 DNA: TGTGCCAGCAGTTACTCGGGCAGGGGAGTGAACACTGAAGCTTTCTTT. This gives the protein CASSYSGRGVNTEAFF.

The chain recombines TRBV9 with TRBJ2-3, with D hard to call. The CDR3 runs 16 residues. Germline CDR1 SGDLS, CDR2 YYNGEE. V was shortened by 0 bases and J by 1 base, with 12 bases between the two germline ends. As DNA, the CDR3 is TGTGCCAGCAGCGTAGCTAAGACTCGGCGCACAGATACGCAGTATTTT. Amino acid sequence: CASSVAKTRRTDTQYF.

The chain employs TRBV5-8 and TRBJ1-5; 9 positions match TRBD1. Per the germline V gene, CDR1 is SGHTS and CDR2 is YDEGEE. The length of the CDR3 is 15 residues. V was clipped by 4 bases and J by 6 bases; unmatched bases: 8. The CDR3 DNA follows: TGTGCCAGCAGCGAAGGACAGGGGTGGACTCAGCCCCAGCATTTT. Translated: CASSEGQGWTQPQHF.

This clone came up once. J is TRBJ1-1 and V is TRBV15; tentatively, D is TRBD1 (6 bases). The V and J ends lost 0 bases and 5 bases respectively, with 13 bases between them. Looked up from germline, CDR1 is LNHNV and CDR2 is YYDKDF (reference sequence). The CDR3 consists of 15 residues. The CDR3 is CATSRDRGRGTEAFF. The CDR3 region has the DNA TGTGCCACCAGCAGAGACAGGGGTAGAGGGACTGAAGCTTTCTTT.

This chain's CDR3 is CASSLGRDSSYEQYF. DNA for the CDR3: TGTGCCAGCAGCTTGGGGCGGGATAGCTCCTACGAGCAGTACTTC. The V gene is TRBV5-8, the J gene TRBJ2-7, with D perhaps TRBD2 (6 bases). The CDR3 is 15 amino acids. Trimming removed 0 bases at V and 0 bases at J, with 10 bases between. In germline, CDR1 is SGHTS, CDR2 YDEGEE. Looking up the rest from reference TRBV5-8 and TRBJ2-7 gives the full variable domain: EAGVTQSPTHLIKTRGQQATLRCSPISGHTSVYWYQQALGLGLQFLLWYDEGEERNRGNFPPRFSGRQFPNYSSELNVNALELEDSALYLCASSLGRDSSYEQYFGPGTRLTVT.

The CDR3 reads CASSAWTGTFTDTQYF. CDR3 DNA sequence: TGTGCCAGCAGCGCCTGGACAGGGACCTTCACAGATACGCAGTATTTT. The rearrangement uses TRBV9 and TRBJ2-3; 8 positions match TRBD1. The CDR3 has 16 residues. In germline, CDR1 is SGDLS, CDR2 YYNGEE. The V gene end was trimmed by 3 bases and the J gene end by 2 bases; junction bases not matched to a gene: 8.

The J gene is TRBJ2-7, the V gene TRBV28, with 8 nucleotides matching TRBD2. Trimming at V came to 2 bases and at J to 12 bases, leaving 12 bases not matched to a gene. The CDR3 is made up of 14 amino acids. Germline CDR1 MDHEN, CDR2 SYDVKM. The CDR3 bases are TGTGCCAGCAGTTTAAGCGGGGGAGCCTTCTCCTCGTACTTC. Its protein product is CASSLSGGAFSSYF.

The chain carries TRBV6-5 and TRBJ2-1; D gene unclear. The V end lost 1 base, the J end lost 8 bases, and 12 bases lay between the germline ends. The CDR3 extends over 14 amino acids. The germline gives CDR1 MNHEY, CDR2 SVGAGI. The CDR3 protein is CASSYWQSEDEQFF. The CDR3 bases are TGTGCCAGCAGTTACTGGCAGTCCGAGGATGAGCAGTTCTTC.

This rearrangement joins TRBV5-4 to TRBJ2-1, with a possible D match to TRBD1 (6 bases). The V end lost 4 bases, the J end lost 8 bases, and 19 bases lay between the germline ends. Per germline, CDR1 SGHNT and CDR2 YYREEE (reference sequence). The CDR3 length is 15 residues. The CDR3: CASSHRVVSYDEQFF. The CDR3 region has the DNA TGTGCCAGCAGCCACAGGGTGGTGAGTTACGATGAGCAGTTCTTC.

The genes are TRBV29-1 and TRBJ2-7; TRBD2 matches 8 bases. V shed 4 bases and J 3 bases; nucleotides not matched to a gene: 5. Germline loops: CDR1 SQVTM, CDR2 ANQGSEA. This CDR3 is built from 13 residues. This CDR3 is CSVGPSGFYEQYF. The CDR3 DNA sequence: TGCAGCGTTGGGCCTAGCGGGTTCTACGAGCAGTACTTC.